This T cell receptor beta chain was recorded in a study of shared clonotypes between healthy human individuals (dated by TCRdb to about 2020). Concerning the study at large: A few men and two women, aged 18 to 49 years, made up the cohort. To estimate repertoire size and how much clonotype sharing occurs between individuals, the study deeply sequenced the blood TCR repertoires of 5 or 6 healthy adults. Between about 0.94 and 8.9 billion PBMCs per donor were obtained by leukapheresis. For each donor, CD4 naive and CD4 memory were each given three plates, CD8 naive was given two plates, and CD8 memory was given one plate. To increase sequencing depth and limit assay-specific biases, different laboratories used diverse techniques to prepare libraries and sequence TCR repertoires. Here is what the overall study found, with its caveats: Compared with non-shared clonotypes, clonotypes shared by all four sorted-subset donors had higher generation probabilities. Pairwise subsampling indicated that sequencing depth was expected to affect the degree of clonotype sharing among donors. Sharing across a few donors was observed for around 4.8% of naive CD4, 3.5% of naive CD8, roughly 2.3% of memory CD4, and 0.4% of memory CD8 clonotypes. The small number of donors limited the genetic and exposure-history diversity represented. Only blood was sampled, and tissue TCR repertoires likely differ from those in blood. Naive subsets generally had larger estimated clonotype richness than memory subsets. Incomplete sequencing was indicated by rarefaction of sorted-subset datasets, despite the large sequencing depth.

Measured from the cysteine to the phenylalanine, the CDR3 is 14 residues long. The only DNA kept is the CDR3, 42 bases in frame from the first base. In the germline V gene, CDR1 corresponds to SGHVS and CDR2 to FNYEAQ. The junction carries 12 bases between V and J, which are trimmed by 4 bases and 2 bases respectively. Healthy HIV-negative adults with no recently reported acute infections or vaccinations were included as donors. All donors were Caucasian adults living in Nashville, Tennessee, USA. Magnetic negative selection was used to enrich CD4+ T cells, after which naive cells were positively selected on CD45RA and the negative fraction became the memory subset. Blood was collected by leukapheresis, and PBMCs were isolated by Ficoll-Histopaque density gradient centrifugation and then cryopreserved in liquid nitrogen vapor phase. Purity and quantity of every magnetically sorted T cell population were checked by analytical flow cytometry. Each sorted fraction had its genomic DNA isolated and then quantified by UV absorbance on a Nanodrop 2000c.

This clone has just a few counts. Its recognized antigen is unknown. No much larger clone is present one base from it, and per-base qualities are unavailable. Using the deep immunoSEQ assay, multiplex PCR amplified TCR CDR3 regions from genomic DNA. Extracted genomic DNA from each cell subset was spread evenly across all wells of several immunoSEQ 96-well plates, with each plate serving as a replicate. For sorted subsets, each replicate PCR was loaded with approximately 200 ng genomic DNA, equivalent to approximately 27,000 T cell genomes. Purified libraries were measured with a Qubit 3.0 fluorometer, size-checked on a Bioanalyzer 2100, and measured again with the KAPA Library Quantification kit. A separate single-read 150-cycle Illumina NextSeq 550 flow cell was used to sequence each immunoSEQ 96-well plate. The source study handled its data this way. Because the immunoSEQ output included only junctional sequences and no quality scores, the filtering could not be the same as the filtering used for full-length reads. Sequences were annotated with PyIR, a Python wrapper for IgBLAST v1.9, using IMGT germline references to assign V/J genes and CDR3. Reads were filtered out if the reads had weak V/J assignments (E-value above 1e-6), no CDR3, stop codons, out-of-frame junctions, or ambiguous translated residues. A V3J clonotype was defined by an identical inferred V gene, J gene, and CDR3 amino acid sequence. To compute the percentage overlap between repertoires, the number of shared unique clonotypes was divided by the size of the smaller repertoire. Repertoire richness was assessed with RTK rarefaction, the Chao1 estimator, and Recon v2.1 estimates of unobserved clonotypes. Generation probabilities were computed with OLGA for all TCRbeta clonotypes obtained by the gDNA method from several donors. Here the immuneACCESS table is served through TCRdb, limited to in-frame sequences with V and J called. Missing clones are a known gap in these copies; in checked studies unresolved V genes cover under half, and the rest lacks a known reason. D and trimming come from the DNA, and the V and J calls and clone size come from that table. The sample data list over a million clones, and about 80% of these were observed just once. Of the sample, 0.61% falls within the top ten clones.

The sequenced sample consisted of memory CD4+ T cells from PBMCs. The cell subset or site label, as the study defines it: CD45RA-negative fraction. The chain joins TRBV7-6 to TRBJ2-7; the D gene lacks a confident call. The sequence came from a man aged 18-30 years in good health. Some clones in this sample may be carry-over from other donors' samples. The DNA sequence is as follows: TGTGCCAGCAGCTCAATGGACGCTACCTACGAGCAGTACTTC. This translates into CASSSMDATYEQYF.